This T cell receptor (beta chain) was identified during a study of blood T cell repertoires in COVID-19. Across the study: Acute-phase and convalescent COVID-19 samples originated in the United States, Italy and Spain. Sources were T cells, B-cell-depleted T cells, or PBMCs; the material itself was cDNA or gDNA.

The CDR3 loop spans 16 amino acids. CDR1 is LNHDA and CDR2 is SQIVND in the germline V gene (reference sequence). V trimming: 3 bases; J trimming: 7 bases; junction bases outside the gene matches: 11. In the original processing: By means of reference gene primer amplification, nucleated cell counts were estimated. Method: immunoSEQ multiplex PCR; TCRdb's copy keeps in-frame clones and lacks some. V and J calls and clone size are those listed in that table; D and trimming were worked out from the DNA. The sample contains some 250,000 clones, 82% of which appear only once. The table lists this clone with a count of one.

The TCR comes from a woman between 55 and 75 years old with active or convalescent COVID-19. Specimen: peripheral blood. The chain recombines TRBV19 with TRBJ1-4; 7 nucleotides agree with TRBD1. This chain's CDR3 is CASSILTGTAGEKLFF. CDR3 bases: TGTGCCAGTAGTATCCTCACCGGGACAGCGGGTGAAAAACTGTTTTTT.